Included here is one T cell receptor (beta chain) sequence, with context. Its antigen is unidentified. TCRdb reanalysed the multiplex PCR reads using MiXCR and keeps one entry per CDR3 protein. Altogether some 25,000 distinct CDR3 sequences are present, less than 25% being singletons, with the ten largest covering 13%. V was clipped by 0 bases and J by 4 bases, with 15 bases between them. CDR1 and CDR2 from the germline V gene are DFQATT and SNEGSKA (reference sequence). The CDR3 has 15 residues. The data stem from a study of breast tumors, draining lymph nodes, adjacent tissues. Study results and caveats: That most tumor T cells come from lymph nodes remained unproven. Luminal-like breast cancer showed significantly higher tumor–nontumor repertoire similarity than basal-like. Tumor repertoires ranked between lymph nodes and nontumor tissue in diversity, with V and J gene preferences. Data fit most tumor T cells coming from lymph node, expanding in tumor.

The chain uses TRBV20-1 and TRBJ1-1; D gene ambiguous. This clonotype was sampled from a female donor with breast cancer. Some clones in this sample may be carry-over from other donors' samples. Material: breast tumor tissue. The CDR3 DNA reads TGCAGTGCTAGAGATCTCGGGCGGACGGTCACTGAAGCTTTCTTT. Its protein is CSARDLGRTVTEAFF.